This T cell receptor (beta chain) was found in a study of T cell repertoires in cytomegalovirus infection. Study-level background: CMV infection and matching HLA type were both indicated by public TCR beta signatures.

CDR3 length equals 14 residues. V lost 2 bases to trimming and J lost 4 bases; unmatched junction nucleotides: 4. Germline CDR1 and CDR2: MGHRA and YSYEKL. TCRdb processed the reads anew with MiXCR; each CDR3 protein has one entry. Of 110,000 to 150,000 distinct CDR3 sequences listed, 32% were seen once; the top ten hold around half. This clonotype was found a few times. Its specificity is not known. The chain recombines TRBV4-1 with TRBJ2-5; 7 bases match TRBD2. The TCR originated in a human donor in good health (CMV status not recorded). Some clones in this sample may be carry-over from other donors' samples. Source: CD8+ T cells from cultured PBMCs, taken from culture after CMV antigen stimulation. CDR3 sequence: CASSQIGRGETQYF. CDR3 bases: TGCGCCAGCAGCCAAATAGGGAGGGGAGAGACCCAGTACTTC.